This T cell receptor beta chain appears in the sequencing data of a study of T cell responses to AZD1222 COVID-19 vaccine. Study findings and constraints: Most donors were white British, females outnumbered males, and clonal diversity was possibly underestimated. Among vaccine-associated CD4 TCRs, coverage spanned spike, with dominance at 160-218 and 743-854.

The data were produced by immunoSEQ multiplex PCR, yet TCRdb's version contains in-frame clones alone and is incomplete. The sample lists 200,000 to 250,000 clones; 90% to 95% were seen once. V lost 3 bases and J lost 1, with 6 bases in between. This CDR3 spans 13 amino acids. As for this clone: The antigen remains unidentified.

The V and J genes are TRBV12-3 or TRBV12-4 and TRBJ1-1; D ambiguous. This TCR was recovered from an adult in good health. The sequences come from peripheral blood, collected on day 0 of MenACWY control vaccination. CDR3 sequence: CASSFNGNTEAFF. CDR3 DNA sequence: TGTGCCAGCAGTTTCAACGGGAACACTGAAGCTTTCTTT.